The entry below describes one TCR beta chain. The data derive from a study of OX40 agonist ivuxolimab in advanced cancers. Study-level background: Ivuxolimab is an agonistic anti-OX40 (CD134) antibody, and patients were treated with it. All patients had ivuxolimab intravenously every 2 weeks at 0.01 to 10 mg/kg. Antecedent anti-PD-1, anti-PD-L1 or anti-CTLA-4 therapy was permissible, with roughly 36% having received some.

Method: immunoSEQ multiplex PCR; TCRdb's copy keeps in-frame clones and lacks some. The sample has some 87,000 clones, approximately 95% seen once. The sequence was collected from an adult with an advanced solid tumor such as melanoma, head and neck, liver or kidney cancer. The input for sequencing was CD4+ or CD8+ T cells sorted from blood, taken in a trial of the OX40 agonist ivuxolimab.

The CDR3 DNA is TGTGCCAGCAGCCCGTCCGGGGCTAGCGGTGAGCAGTTCTTC. It codes for CASSPSGASGEQFF. The genes are TRBV9 and TRBJ2-1; 7 nucleotides line up with TRBD2. The CDR3 length is 14 residues. The ends lost 4 bases at V and 9 bases at J; junction bases unmatched: 10. Germline loops: CDR1 SGDLS, CDR2 YYNGEE.